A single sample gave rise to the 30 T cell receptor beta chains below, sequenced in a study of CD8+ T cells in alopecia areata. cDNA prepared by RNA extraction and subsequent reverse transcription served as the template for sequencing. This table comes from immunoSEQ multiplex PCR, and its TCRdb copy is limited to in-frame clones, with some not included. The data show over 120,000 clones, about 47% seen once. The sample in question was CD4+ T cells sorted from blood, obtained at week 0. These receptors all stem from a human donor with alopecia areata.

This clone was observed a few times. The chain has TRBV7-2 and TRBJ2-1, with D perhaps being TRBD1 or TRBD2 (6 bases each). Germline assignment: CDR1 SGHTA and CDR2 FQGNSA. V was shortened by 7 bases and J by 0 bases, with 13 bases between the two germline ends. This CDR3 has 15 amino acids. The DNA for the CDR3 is TGTGCCAGCACCCCCGGGGGCGGCTCCTACAATGAGCAGTTCTTC. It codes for CASTPGGGSYNEQFF.

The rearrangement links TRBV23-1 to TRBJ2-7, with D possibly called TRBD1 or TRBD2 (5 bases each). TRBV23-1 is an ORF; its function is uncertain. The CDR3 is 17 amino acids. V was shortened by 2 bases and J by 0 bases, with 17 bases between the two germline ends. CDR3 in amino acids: CASSQGLGRTSSYEQYF. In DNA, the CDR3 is TGCGCCAGCAGTCAAGGGTTGGGACGGACGAGCTCCTACGAGCAGTACTTC.

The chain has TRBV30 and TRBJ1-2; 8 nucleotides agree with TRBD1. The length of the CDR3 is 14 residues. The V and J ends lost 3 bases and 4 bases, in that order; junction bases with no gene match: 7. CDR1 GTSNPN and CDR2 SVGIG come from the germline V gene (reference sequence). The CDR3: CAWRRAGGTYGYTF. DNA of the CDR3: TGTGCCTGGAGGAGGGCAGGGGGCACCTATGGCTACACCTTC.

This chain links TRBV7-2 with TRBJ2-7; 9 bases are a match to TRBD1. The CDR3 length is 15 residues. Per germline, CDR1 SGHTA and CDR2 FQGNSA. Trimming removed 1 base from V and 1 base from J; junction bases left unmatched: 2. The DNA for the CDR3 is TGTGCCAGCAGCTTAGAGGGACAGGGTTCCTACGAGCAGTACTTC. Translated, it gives CASSLEGQGSYEQYF.

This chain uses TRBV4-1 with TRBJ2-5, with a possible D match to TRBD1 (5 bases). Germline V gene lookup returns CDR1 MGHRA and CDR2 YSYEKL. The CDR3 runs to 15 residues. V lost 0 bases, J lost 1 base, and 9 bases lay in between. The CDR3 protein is CASSQDGHPQETQYF. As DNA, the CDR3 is TGCGCCAGCAGCCAAGACGGACACCCCCAAGAGACCCAGTACTTC.

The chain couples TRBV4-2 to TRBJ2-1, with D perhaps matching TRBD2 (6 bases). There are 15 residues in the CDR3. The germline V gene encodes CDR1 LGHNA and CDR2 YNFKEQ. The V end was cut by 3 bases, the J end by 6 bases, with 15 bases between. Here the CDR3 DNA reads TGTGCCAGCAGCCACCGGGGACTCCCCCCCAATGAGCAGTTCTTC. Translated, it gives CASSHRGLPPNEQFF.

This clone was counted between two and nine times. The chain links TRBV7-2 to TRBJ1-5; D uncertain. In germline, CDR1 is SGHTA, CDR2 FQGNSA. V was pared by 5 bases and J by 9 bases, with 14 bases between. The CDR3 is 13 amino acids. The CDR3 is CASSTPHYGPQHF. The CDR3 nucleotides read TGTGCCAGCAGCACCCCCCATTACGGGCCCCAGCATTTT.

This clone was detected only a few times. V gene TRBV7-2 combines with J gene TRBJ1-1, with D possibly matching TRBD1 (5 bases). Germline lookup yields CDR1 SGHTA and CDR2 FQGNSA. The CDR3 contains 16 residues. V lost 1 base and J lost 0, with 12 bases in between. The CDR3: CASSLGTPTMNTEAFF. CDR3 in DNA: TGTGCCAGCAGCTTAGGGACACCTACAATGAACACTGAAGCTTTCTTT. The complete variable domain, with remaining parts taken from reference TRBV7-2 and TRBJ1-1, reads GAGVSQSPSNKVTEKGKDVELRCDPISGHTALYWYRQSLGQGLEFLIYFQGNSAPDKSGLPSDRFSAERTGGSVSTLTIQRTQQEDSAVYLCASSLGTPTMNTEAFFGQGTRLTVV.

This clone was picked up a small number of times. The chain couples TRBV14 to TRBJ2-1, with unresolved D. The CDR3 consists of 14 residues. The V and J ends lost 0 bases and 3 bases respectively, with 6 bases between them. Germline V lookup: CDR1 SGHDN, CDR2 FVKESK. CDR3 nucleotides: TGTGCCAGCAGCCAAGATCCTTACTACAATGAGCAGTTCTTC. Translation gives CASSQDPYYNEQFF.

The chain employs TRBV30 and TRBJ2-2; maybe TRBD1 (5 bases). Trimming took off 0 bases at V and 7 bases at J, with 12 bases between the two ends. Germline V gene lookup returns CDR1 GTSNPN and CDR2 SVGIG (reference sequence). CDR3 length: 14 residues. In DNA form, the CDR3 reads TGTGCCTGGAGTGTAAGCAGGGCGGTCGGGGAGCTGTTTTTT. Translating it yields CAWSVSRAVGELFF.

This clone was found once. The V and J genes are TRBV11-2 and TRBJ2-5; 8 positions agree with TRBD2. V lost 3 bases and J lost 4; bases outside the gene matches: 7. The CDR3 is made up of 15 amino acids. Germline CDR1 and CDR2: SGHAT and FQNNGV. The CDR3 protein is CASSLSGGVLETQYF. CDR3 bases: TGTGCCAGCAGCTTGAGCGGGGGCGTTTTAGAGACCCAGTACTTC.

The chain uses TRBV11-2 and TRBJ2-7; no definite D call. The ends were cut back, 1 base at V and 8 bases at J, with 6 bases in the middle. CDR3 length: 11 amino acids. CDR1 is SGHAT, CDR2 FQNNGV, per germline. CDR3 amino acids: CASSLGEKQYF. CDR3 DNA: TGTGCCAGCAGCTTAGGGGAAAAGCAGTACTTC. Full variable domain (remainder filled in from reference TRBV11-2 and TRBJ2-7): EAGVAQSPRYKIIEKRQSVAFWCNPISGHATLYWYQQILGQGPKLLIQFQNNGVVDDSQLPKDRFSAERLKGVDSTLKIQPAKLEDSAVYLCASSLGEKQYFGPGTRLTVT.

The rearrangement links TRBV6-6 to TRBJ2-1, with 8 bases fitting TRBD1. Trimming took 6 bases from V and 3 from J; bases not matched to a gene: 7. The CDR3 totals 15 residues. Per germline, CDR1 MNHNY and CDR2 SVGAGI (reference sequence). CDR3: CASSAGGAGYNEQFF. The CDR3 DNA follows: TGTGCCAGCAGCGCAGGGGGCGCCGGCTACAATGAGCAGTTCTTC.

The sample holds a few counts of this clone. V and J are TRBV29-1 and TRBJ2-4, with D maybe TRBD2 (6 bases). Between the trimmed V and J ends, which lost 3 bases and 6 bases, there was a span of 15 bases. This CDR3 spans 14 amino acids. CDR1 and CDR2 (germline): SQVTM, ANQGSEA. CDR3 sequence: CSVEWVADLNIQYF. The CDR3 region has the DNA TGCAGCGTTGAGTGGGTAGCGGACTTAAACATTCAGTACTTC.

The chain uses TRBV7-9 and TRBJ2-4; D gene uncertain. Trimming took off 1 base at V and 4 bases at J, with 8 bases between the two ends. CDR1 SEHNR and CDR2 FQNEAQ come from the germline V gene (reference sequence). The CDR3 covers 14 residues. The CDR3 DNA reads TGTGCCAGCAGCTTAGTTTCCGGGAAAAACATTCAGTACTTC. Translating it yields CASSLVSGKNIQYF.

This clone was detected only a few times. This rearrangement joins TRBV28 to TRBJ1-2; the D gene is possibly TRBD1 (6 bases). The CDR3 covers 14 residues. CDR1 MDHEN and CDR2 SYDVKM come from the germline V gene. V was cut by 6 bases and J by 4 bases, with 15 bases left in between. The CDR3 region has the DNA TGTGCCAGCAGCTTAAGGGGGTCGGCCTATGGCTACACCTTC. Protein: CASSLRGSAYGYTF.

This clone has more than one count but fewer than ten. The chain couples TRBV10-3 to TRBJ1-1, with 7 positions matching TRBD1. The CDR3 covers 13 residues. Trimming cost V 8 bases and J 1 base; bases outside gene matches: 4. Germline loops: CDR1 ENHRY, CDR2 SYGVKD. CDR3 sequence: CAILRDRNTEAFF. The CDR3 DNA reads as TGTGCCATCCTGAGGGACAGGAACACTGAAGCTTTCTTT.

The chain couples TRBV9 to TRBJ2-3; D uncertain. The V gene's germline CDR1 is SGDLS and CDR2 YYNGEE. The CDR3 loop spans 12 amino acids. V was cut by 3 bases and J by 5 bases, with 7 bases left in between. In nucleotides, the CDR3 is TGTGCCAGCAGCGGCGACCGAGATACGCAGTATTTT. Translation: CASSGDRDTQYF.

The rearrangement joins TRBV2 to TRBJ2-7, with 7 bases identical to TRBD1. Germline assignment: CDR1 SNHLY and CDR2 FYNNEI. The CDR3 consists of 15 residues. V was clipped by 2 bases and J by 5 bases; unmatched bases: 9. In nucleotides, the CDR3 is TGTGCCAGCAGTGAACTTGCGACAGGGCGGAACGAGCAGTACTTC. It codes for CASSELATGRNEQYF.

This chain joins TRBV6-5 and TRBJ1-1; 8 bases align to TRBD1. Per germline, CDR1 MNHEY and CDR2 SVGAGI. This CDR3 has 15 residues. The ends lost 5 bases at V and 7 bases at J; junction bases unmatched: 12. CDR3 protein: CASSQTPGTGNEAFF. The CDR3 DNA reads TGTGCCAGCAGTCAGACCCCCGGGACAGGCAATGAAGCTTTCTTT.

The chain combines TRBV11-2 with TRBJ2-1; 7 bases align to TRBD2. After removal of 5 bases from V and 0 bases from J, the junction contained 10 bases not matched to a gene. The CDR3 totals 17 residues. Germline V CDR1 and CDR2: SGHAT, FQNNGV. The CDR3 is CASSLGGRISSYNEQFF. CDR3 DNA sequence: TGTGCCAGCAGCCTGGGGGGGAGGATTAGCTCCTACAATGAGCAGTTCTTC.

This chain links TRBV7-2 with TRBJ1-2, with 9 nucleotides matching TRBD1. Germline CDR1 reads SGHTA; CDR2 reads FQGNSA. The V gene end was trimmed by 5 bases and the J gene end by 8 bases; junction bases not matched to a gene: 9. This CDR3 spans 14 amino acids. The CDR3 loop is CASSQKGQGVGYTF. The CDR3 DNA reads TGTGCCAGCAGCCAAAAGGGACAGGGAGTCGGCTACACCTTC.

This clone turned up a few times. CDR3 coding DNA: TGTGCCAGCAGTGATATCAACCGACAGGGGGAAGCTTTCTTT. This translates into CASSDINRQGEAFF. The V call is TRBV6-1, the J call TRBJ1-1; TRBD1 aligns across 8 bases. Germline-derived CDR1 and CDR2 are MNHNS and SASEGT. After removal of 3 bases from V and 8 bases from J, the junction contained 8 bases not matched to a gene. The CDR3 has 14 residues.

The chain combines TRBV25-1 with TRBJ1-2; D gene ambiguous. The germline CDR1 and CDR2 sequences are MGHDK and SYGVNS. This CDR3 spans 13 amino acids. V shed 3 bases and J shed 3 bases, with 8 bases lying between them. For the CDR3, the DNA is TGTGCCAGCAGTGAGGTGGTGGACTATGGCTACACCTTC. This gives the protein CASSEVVDYGYTF.

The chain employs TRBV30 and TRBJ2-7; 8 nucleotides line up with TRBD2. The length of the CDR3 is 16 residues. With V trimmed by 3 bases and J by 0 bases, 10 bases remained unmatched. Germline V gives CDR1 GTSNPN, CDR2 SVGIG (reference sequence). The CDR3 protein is CAWRGLAGDFSYEQYF. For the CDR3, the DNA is TGTGCCTGGAGGGGGCTAGCGGGCGACTTCTCCTACGAGCAGTACTTC.

This CDR3 reads CAWRGPGGNQPQHF. CDR3 coding DNA: TGTGCCTGGAGAGGACCGGGGGGCAATCAGCCCCAGCATTTT. J is TRBJ1-5 and V is TRBV30; weak D call: TRBD1 (5 bases). V dropped 3 bases and J dropped 2 bases, with 11 bases sitting between them. CDR1 is GTSNPN, CDR2 SVGIG, per germline (reference sequence). The CDR3 consists of 14 residues.

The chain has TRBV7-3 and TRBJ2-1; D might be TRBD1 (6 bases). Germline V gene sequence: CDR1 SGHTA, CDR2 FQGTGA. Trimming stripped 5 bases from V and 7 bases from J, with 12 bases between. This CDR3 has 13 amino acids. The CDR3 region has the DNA TGTGCCAGCAGCCGACCAGGGGAGAATGAGCAGTTCTTC. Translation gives CASSRPGENEQFF.

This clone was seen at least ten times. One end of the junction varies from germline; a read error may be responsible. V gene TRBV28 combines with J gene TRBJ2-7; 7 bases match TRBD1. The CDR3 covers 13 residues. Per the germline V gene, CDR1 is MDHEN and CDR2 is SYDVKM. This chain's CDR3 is CASSLLLTGTQDF. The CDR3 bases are TGTGCCAGCAGTTTATTACTGACAGGGACCCAGGACTTC.

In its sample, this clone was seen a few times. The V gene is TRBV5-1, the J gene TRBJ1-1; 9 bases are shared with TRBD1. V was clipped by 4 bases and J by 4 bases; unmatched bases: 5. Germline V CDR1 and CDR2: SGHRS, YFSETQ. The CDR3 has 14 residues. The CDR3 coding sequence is TGCGCCAGCAGCCCGGTGACAGGGGGCACTGAAGCTTTCTTT. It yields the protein CASSPVTGGTEAFF.

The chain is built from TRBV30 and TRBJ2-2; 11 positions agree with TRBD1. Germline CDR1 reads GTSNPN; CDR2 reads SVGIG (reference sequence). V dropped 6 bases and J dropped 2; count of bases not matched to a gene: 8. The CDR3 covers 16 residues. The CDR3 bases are TGTGCCTGTACCGGACAGGGGGCGCGAAACACCGGGGAGCTGTTTTTT. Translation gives CACTGQGARNTGELFF. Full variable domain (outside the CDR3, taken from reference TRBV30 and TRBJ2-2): SQTIHQWPATLVQPVGSPLSLECTVEGTSNPNLYWYRQAAGRGLQLLFYSVGIGQISSEVPQNLSASRPQDRQFILSSKKLLLSDSGFYLCACTGQGARNTGELFFGEGSRLTVL.